This T cell receptor (beta chain) was observed in a study of Graves' ophthalmopathy and Graves' hyperthyroidism. Study overall: Hyperthyroidism was classified as stable if no ophthalmopathy occurred within 18 months of follow-up. Findings of the study overall: Predictions made by the model for ophthalmopathy progression reached 70.59% sensitivity and approximately 72% specificity. Ophthalmopathy cases were distinguished from stable hyperthyroidism by a 13-signature model, reaching approximately 87% sensitivity and 81.08% specificity. A majority of expanded thyroid clonotypes exceeding 0.001 frequency were likewise present in blood.

In the case of this clonotype: Its antigen remains unknown.

The germline CDR1 and CDR2 sequences are SQVTM and ANQGSEA. With 4 bases removed from V and 3 bases from J, the gap between germline ends came to 10 bases. The CDR3 extends over 13 amino acids. RNA transcripts yielded amplified TCR beta CDR3 regions. Second-round multiplex PCR came after a first-round RT-PCR that employed HTBI primers. TCRdb re-called the multiplex PCR reads with MiXCR, one entry per CDR3 protein. This table has about 500,000 distinct CDR3 sequences, under 40% appearing once. The V gene is TRBV29-1, the J gene TRBJ1-5, with D possibly being TRBD1 (6 bases). Specimen: peripheral blood or thyroid tissue (not recorded which). The origin of this receptor is an adult man with Graves' hyperthyroidism. CDR3 DNA sequence: TGCAGCGTTGCAGGGGTTAACAATCAGCCCCAGCATTTT. This encodes CSVAGVNNQPQHF.